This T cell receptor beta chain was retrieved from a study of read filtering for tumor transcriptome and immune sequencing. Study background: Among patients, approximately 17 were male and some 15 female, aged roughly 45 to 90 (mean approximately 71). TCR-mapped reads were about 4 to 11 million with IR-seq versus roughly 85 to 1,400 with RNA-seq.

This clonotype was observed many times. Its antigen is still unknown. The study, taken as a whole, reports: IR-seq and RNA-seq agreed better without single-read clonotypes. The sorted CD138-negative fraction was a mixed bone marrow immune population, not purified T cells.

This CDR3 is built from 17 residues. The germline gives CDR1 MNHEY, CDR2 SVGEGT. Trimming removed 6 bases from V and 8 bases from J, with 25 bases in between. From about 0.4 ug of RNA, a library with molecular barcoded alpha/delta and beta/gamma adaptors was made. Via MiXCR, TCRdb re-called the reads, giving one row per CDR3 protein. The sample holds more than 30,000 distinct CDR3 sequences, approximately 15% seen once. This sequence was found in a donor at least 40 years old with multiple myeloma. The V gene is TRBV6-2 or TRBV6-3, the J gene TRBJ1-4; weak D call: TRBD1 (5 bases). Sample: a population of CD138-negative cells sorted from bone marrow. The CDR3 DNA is TGTGCCAGCAGCCGTAGACTAGCGGGGGATGCACGAGAAAAACTGTTTTTT. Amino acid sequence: CASSRRLAGDAREKLFF.